This is a list of T cell receptor beta chains from one sample in a study of identical twins. One entry per CDR3 protein results from TCRdb running MiXCR on the 5' RACE reads. Of hundreds of thousands of distinct CDR3 sequences in the sample, roughly 20% are singletons; the top ten hold 4% to 5.5%. These data were likewise used in another study, on T cells expressing NK-cell markers.

Sample: PBMCs. The receptors stem from a woman between 18 and 30 years old in good health. CDR3s include the opening cysteine and the closing phenylalanine or tryptophan. The D gene is left open where the match is weak. Not every row has a clone size; where given, it reads once, few, many or a size class.

J | size | V | D | DNA | CDR3
TRBJ2-2 | few | TRBV7-3 | - | TGTGCCAGCAGCTTTGGTGGGACGGCGAACACCGGGGAGCTGTTTTTT | CASSFGGTANTGELFF
TRBJ1-1 | few | TRBV20-1 | - | TGCAGTGCTAGCGTGAGAGGGCGGGCTTTCTTT | CSASVRGRAFF
TRBJ2-7 | few | TRBV19 | - | TGTGCCAGTAGTGCCCCCGGCGAGCAGTACTTC | CASSAPGEQYF
TRBJ2-1 | - | TRBV7-8 | - | TGTGCCAGCAGCTTGGAGGGACTTGGCCACAATGAGCAGTTCTTC | CASSLEGLGHNEQFF
TRBJ1-2 | few | TRBV6-1 | - | TGTGCCAGCAGTGAACTGTACTATGGCTACACCTTC | CASSELYYGYTF
TRBJ2-7 | few | TRBV7-9 | - | TGTGCCAGCAGCTTAGTGTGGCAGGGGAATACTCACGAGCAGTACTTC | CASSLVWQGNTHEQYF
TRBJ1-4 | many | TRBV6-6 | - | TGTGCCAGCGGTTGGTCCCCTAATGAAAAACTGTTTTTT | CASGWSPNEKLFF
TRBJ2-1 | few | TRBV6-1 | - | TGTGCCAGCAGCCCCCAGTTGGGGGTAGGCTACAATGAGCAGTTCTTC | CASSPQLGVGYNEQFF
TRBJ2-1 | few | TRBV29-1 | TRBD1 | TGCAGCGTCCCGGGACAGGGAAGCAATGAGCAGTTCTTC | CSVPGQGSNEQFF
TRBJ2-1 | few | TRBV6-1 | TRBD1 | TGTGCCAGCATCGAGAGGCCGGGACAGGGATACAATGAGCAGTTCTTC | CASIERPGQGYNEQFF
TRBJ2-3 | few | TRBV5-1 | - | TGCGCCAGCAGACCCACCCAGGGGGATACGCAGTATTTT | CASRPTQGDTQYF
TRBJ2-3 | - | TRBV27 | TRBD2 | TGTGCCAGCAGTCAAAGACTAGCGGGGGGGCCGAGCACAGATACGCAGTATTTT | CASSQRLAGGPSTDTQYF
TRBJ2-5 | - | TRBV25-1 | - | TGTGCCAGCACGAGGGGGGGTTGGGGGACCCAGTACTTC | CASTRGGWGTQYF
TRBJ2-5 | - | TRBV20-1 | - | TGCAGCGCTAGGCCCCATGTCGGGTGGGAGACCCAGTACTTC | CSARPHVGWETQYF
TRBJ2-7 | - | TRBV7-9 | TRBD1 | TGTGCCAGCAGCTTTTTCCAGACAGGGGAAGAGCAGTACTTC | CASSFFQTGEEQYF
TRBJ2-1 | - | TRBV2 | - | TGTGCCAGCAGTGAACCGACTACCCTTCGGCCCCAGGGGAATGAGCAGTTCTTC | CASSEPTTLRPQGNEQFF
TRBJ2-3 | - | TRBV11-2 | TRBD2 | TGTGCCAGCAGCGTCGGGACTAGCGGGAGGGTTGGCGATACGCAGTATTTT | CASSVGTSGRVGDTQYF
TRBJ2-3 | few | TRBV9 | - | TGTGCCAGCAGCGAAGGGACACTTACTAGCACAGATACGCAGTATTTT | CASSEGTLTSTDTQYF
TRBJ2-7 | few | TRBV7-9 | - | TGTGCCAGCAGCTTAAACCGGGGCGGGCGAACCTACGAGCAGTACTTC | CASSLNRGGRTYEQYF
TRBJ2-7 | few | TRBV20-1 | - | TGCAGTGCTGTTGCGACAAACCCCTACGAGCAGTACTTC | CSAVATNPYEQYF
TRBJ2-7 | many | TRBV29-1 | - | TGCAGCGTTCGGACCCTCTCCTACGAGCAGTACTTC | CSVRTLSYEQYF
TRBJ2-3 | - | TRBV9 | TRBD2 | TGTGCCAGCAGCACTAGCGGGAGCTCAGATACGCAGTATTTT | CASSTSGSSDTQYF
TRBJ1-4 | few | TRBV4-1 | - | TGCGCCAGCAGCCAATCACAGGCAGCTAATGAAAAACTGTTTTTT | CASSQSQAANEKLFF
TRBJ2-5 | - | TRBV2 | TRBD2 | TGTGCCAGCAGCCCTTTCGGGGGGGGATACCAAGAGACCCAGTACTTC | CASSPFGGGYQETQYF
TRBJ1-3 | - | TRBV20-1 | - | TGCAGTGCGACAGATGGCTCTGGAAACACCATATATTTT | CSATDGSGNTIYF
TRBJ2-3 | few | TRBV28 | TRBD2 | TGTGCCAGCAGTTTTTCCGGGGGGGACCGAATAGTACGAGATACGCAGTATTTT | CASSFSGGDRIVRDTQYF
TRBJ1-2 | many | TRBV20-1 | - | TGCAGTGCTGAATTTACGAATAACTATGGCTACACCTTC | CSAEFTNNYGYTF
TRBJ2-3 | few | TRBV9 | - | TGTGCCAGCAGCGTAGGAAACGGACAGCTGAGTGGTACGCAGTATTTT | CASSVGNGQLSGTQYF
TRBJ2-5 | few | TRBV27 | - | TGTGCCAGCAGTTTATTAGCGGCGTACCAAGAGACCCAGTACTTC | CASSLLAAYQETQYF
TRBJ2-2 | - | TRBV4-3 | - | TGCGCCAGCAGTTTCACACTAGGGAACACCGGGGAGCTGTTTTTT | CASSFTLGNTGELFF
TRBJ2-7 | once | TRBV5-1 | - | TGCGCCAGCAGCCCTGGTTTGAGAGCTATCATTAGCGAGCAGTACTTC | CASSPGLRAIISEQYF
TRBJ1-1 | few | TRBV18 | - | TGTGCCAGCTCACGGGGGGGGCCGTACACTGAAGCTTTCTTT | CASSRGGPYTEAFF
TRBJ2-1 | few | TRBV2 | - | TGTGCCAGCATTGGTTTTACGGCTAGCCATGAGCAGTTCTTC | CASIGFTASHEQFF
TRBJ2-7 | - | TRBV7-8 | - | TGTGCCAGCAGGGGCCACAGCTCCTACGAGCAGTACTTC | CASRGHSSYEQYF
TRBJ2-1 | - | TRBV4-2 | - | TGTGCCAGCAGCCAAGATGGGGGGCGCGGGGATGAGCAGTTCTTC | CASSQDGGRGDEQFF
TRBJ1-3 | - | TRBV20-1 | - | TGCAGTGCCTGGAGGGTTGGGGGTGGAAACACCATATATTTT | CSAWRVGGGNTIYF
TRBJ2-3 | - | TRBV20-1 | TRBD2 | TGCAGTGCTCTTCCCTTGGCTAGCGGGAGGGCAGATACGCAGTATTTT | CSALPLASGRADTQYF
TRBJ2-3 | - | TRBV20-1 | TRBD2 | TGCAGTGCTTCCTCCCTAGCGGGGAAGCATGATACGCAGTATTTT | CSASSLAGKHDTQYF
TRBJ1-2 | - | TRBV10-3 | - | TGTGCCATCGCTGCGGGATACTATGGCTACACCTTC | CAIAAGYYGYTF